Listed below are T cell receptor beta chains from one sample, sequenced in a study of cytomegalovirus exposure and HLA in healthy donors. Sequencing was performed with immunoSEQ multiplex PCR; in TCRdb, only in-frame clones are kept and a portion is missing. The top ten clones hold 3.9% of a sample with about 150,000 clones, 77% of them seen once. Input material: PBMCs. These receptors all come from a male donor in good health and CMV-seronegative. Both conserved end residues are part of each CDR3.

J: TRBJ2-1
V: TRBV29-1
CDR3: CSVGTSMGGEQFF

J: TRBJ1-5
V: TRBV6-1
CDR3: CASSPDRAGQPQHF

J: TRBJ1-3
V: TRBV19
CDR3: CASSPRTGRLGNTIYF

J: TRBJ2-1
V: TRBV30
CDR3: CAWSVGLADNEQFF

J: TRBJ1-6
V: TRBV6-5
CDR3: CASSYDFNSPLHF

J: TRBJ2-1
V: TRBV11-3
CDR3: CASSLHSGRGAPSSYNEQFF

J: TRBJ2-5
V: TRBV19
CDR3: CASSIEGRGETQYF

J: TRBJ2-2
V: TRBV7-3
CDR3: CASSSTSGGQNTGELFF

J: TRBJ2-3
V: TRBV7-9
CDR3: CASSLEGSGNTQYF

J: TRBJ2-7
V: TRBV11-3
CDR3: CASSLDRGNQHEQYF

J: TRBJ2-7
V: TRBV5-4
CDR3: CASSLAHRTSGYEQYF

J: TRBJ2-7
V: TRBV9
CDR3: CASSFEGQTYEQYF

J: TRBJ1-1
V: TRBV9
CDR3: CASSRGRSRTEAFF

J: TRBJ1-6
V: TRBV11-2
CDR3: CASSLLDSRYNSPLHF

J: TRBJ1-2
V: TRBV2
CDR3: CASSEWIWSQGGGYTF

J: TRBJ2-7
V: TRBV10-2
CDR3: CASSDGTSGRYEQYF

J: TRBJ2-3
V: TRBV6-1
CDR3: CASSEGPIARHTDTQYF

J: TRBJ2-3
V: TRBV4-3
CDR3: CASSQESRADTQYF

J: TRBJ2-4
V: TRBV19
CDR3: CASSLGYRGNSQYF

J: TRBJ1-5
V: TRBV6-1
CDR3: CASSESYSNRPQHF

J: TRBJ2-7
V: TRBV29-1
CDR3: CSVKGGTETYEQYF

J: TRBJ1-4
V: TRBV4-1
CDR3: CASSHTRGTNEKLFF

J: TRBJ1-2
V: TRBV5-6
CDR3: CASSVRQKYYGYTF

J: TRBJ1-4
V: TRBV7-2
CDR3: CASSLQGTANEKLFF

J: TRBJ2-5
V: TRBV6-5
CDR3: CASTGSGTTRETQYF

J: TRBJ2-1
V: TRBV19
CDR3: CASSTSAGGTYNEQFF

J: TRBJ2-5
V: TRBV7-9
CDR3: CSSSPELISLEETQYF

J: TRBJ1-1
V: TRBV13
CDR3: CASSSWGEQGRGTEAFF

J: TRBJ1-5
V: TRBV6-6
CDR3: CASSGVGGPQHF

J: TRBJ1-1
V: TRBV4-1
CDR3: CASSQRGGSGNTEAFF

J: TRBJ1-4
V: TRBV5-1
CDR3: CASSWTGDSEKLFF

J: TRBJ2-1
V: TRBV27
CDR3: CASSKSGGGRNEQFF

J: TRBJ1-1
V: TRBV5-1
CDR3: CASSSKTLGGSTEAFF

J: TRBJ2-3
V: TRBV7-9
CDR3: CASSPTDTQYF

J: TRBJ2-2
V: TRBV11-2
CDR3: CASSPYAQGANTGELFF

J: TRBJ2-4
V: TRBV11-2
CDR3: CASSPLAKNSQYF

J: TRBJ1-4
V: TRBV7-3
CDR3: CASSVSGATNEKLFF

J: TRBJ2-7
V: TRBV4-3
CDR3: CASSQDGGPGTAQYF

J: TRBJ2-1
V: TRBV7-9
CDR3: CASNGPGANEQFF

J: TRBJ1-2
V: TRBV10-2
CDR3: CASSAHPGQGNYGYTF

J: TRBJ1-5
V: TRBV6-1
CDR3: CASSESGVLKPQHF

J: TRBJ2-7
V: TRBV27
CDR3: CASSLGTPYEQYF

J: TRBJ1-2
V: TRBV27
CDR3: CASSLFGGHGYTF

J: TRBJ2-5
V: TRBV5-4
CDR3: CASSLDRQETQYF

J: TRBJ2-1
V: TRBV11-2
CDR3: CASSHTALGFGEQFF

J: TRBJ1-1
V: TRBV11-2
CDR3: CASSLLATGDTEAFF

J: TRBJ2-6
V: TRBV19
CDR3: CASSALLTGGAGANVLTF

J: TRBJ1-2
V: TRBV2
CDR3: CASTPEGISRDGYTF

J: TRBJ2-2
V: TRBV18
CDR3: CASSPGSGTGNTGELFF

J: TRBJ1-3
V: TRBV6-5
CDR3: CASSYSRVNSGNTIYF

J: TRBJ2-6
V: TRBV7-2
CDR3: CASSFGGAGGALGANVLTF

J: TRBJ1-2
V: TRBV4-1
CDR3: CASSQEEGRAYGYTF

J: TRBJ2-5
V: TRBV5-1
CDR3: CASSAQGAGGETQYF

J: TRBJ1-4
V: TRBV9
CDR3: CASSPNGATNEKLFF

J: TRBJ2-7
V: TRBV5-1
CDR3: CASSIGDSIRDEQYF

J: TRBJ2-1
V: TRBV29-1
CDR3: CSVEAAYNEQFF

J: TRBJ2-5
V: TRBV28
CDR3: CASSLWGAETQYF

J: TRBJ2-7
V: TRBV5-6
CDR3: CASSLGRNEQYF

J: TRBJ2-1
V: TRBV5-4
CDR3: CASSLIGQGARYEQFF

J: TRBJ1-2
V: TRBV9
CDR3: CASTTGNHGYTF